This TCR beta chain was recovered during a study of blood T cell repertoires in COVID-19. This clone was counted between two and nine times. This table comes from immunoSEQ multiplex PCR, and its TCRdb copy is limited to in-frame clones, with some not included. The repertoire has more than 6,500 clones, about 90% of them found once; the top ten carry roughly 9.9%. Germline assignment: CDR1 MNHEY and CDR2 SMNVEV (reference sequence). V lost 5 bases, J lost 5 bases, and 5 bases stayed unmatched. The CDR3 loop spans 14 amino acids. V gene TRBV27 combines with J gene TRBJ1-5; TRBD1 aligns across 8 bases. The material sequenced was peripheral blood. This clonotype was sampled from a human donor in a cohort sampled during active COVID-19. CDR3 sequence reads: CASSPRTGYQPQHF. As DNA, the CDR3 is TGTGCCAGCAGTCCCCGGACAGGGTATCAGCCCCAGCATTTT.